This T cell receptor (beta chain) was documented in a study of response to subunit inactivated influenza vaccine. Study outcomes and limitations: Every seasonal influenza vaccination brings in few new T cells, the authors suggested.

A few counts support this clonotype. Its antigen remains unidentified. Germline-derived CDR1 and CDR2 are DFQATT and SNEGSKA (reference sequence). The CDR3 is 15 residues long. With 4 bases removed from V and 7 bases from J, the gap between germline ends came to 21 bases. TCRdb ran MiXCR on the RT-PCR reads and lists one entry per CDR3 protein. Seen here are 650,000 to 700,000 distinct CDR3 sequences, around a sixth observed once, and the top ten hold approximately 10%. The rearrangement joins TRBV20-1 to TRBJ2-3; tentatively, D is TRBD1 (5 bases). This clonotype originated in a man over 45 who received an inactivated influenza vaccine. The sequenced sample was PBMCs from blood, obtained roughly 13 days after vaccination. CDR3 region: CSATDIRANMYTQYF. In nucleotides, the CDR3 is TGCAGTGCTACGGACATTAGGGCCAACATGTATACGCAGTATTTT.